Presented here are 29 T cell receptor beta chains from one specimen sequenced in a study of blood T cell repertoires in COVID-19. Some clones are missing from TCRdb's copy, which holds only in-frame ones; the method was immunoSEQ multiplex PCR. The top ten hold about 2% of the sample, which has some 130,000 clones, over 75% seen once. The sample was peripheral blood. These receptors all come from a man between 65 and 85 years old with active COVID-19.

Comments on this clone: Other DNA sequences in the sample encode the same CDR3. The CDR3 DNA reads TGTGCCAGCAGAACTGGGGGAGGGTATGGCTACACCTTC. This codes for CASRTGGGYGYTF. V and J are TRBV28 and TRBJ1-2, with D tentatively TRBD1 (5 bases). This CDR3 comprises 13 residues. The V and J ends lost 6 bases and 5 bases respectively, with 13 bases between them. Germline values: CDR1 MDHEN, CDR2 SYDVKM.

V is TRBV7-3 and J is TRBJ2-6; 9 bases align to TRBD1. Germline values: CDR1 SGHTA, CDR2 FQGTGA. V trimming: 8 bases; J trimming: 0 bases; junction bases outside the gene matches: 8. This CDR3 is 17 amino acids long. CDR3 in amino acids: CASSAGTGLSGANVLTF. The CDR3 DNA follows: TGTGCCAGCTCCGCCGGGACAGGGCTCTCTGGGGCCAACGTCCTGACTTTC.

The gene calls are TRBV7-2 and TRBJ1-1; weak D call: TRBD1 (6 bases). Trimming took off 5 bases at V and 0 bases at J, with 10 bases between the two ends. The CDR3 has 14 amino acids. Germline assignment: CDR1 SGHTA and CDR2 FQGNSA. The CDR3 DNA sequence: TGTGCCAGCAGCCGGACAGTTTTGAACACTGAAGCTTTCTTT. Translating it yields CASSRTVLNTEAFF.

This chain connects TRBV7-3 to TRBJ2-1; 9 positions agree with TRBD2. Germline trimming cut 3 bases from V and 13 bases from J; bases unmatched to any gene: 7. Germline CDR1 is SGHTA and CDR2 is FQGTGA. There are 13 residues in the CDR3. CDR3 protein: CASSLAAGGPQFF. The CDR3 region has the DNA TGTGCCAGCAGCTTGGCCGCGGGAGGGCCCCAGTTCTTC.

The rearrangement links TRBV19 to TRBJ2-7; no reliable D call. Germline CDR1 and CDR2: LNHDA and SQIVND (reference sequence). The CDR3 runs to 13 residues. V shed 9 bases and J shed 2 bases, with 14 bases lying between them. The CDR3 nucleotides are TGTGCCAGAACGACGGAGCGACCCTACGAGCAGTACTTC. This translates into CARTTERPYEQYF.

The V and J genes are TRBV5-5 and TRBJ1-4; D possibly corresponds to TRBD1 (5 bases). This CDR3 region has 15 residues. V gave up 4 bases and J gave up 3 bases, with 13 bases separating them. In germline, CDR1 is SGHKS, CDR2 YYEKEE (reference sequence). The CDR3 sequence: CASSAGGGANEKLFF. Written as DNA, the CDR3 is TGTGCCAGCAGCGCTGGTGGAGGGGCTAATGAAAAACTGTTTTTT.

J is TRBJ2-7 and V is TRBV5-1, with 10 bases matching TRBD2. This CDR3 spans 14 amino acids. Trimming at V came to 1 base and at J to 5 bases, leaving 3 bases not matched to a gene. In germline, CDR1 is SGHRS, CDR2 YFSETQ. In nucleotides, the CDR3 is TGCGCCAGCAGCTTGAGTAGCGGGGGGAACGAGCAGTACTTC. It translates to CASSLSSGGNEQYF.

The genes are TRBV5-1 and TRBJ2-7; the match to TRBD1 covers 8 bases. This CDR3 spans 15 amino acids. Trimming cost V 4 bases and J 0 bases; bases outside gene matches: 6. Germline CDR1 and CDR2: SGHRS and YFSETQ. In nucleotides, the CDR3 is TGCGCCAGCAGCCCTCGGACAGGGAGCTCCTACGAGCAGTACTTC. Translating it yields CASSPRTGSSYEQYF.

The chain uses TRBV28 and TRBJ1-6; 9 bases are shared with TRBD1. CDR1 is MDHEN and CDR2 is SYDVKM in the germline V gene. V was pared by 5 bases and J by 2 bases, with 19 bases of the junction left unmatched. This CDR3 has 21 amino acids. DNA for the CDR3: TGTGCCAGCAGTCCACCTGCTTACAGGGGGCGATGGAGCCCCTATAATTCACCCCTCCACTTT. Translating gives CASSPPAYRGRWSPYNSPLHF. Full variable domain (missing parts from reference TRBV28 and TRBJ1-6): DVKVTQSSRYLVKRTGEKVFLECVQDMDHENMFWYRQDPGLGLRLIYFSYDVKMKEKGDIPEGYSVSREKKERFSLILESASTNQTSMYLCASSPPAYRGRWSPYNSPLHFGNGTRLTVT.

V is TRBV7-7 and J is TRBJ2-6, with TRBD2 matching over 7 bases. CDR3 length: 15 residues. Germline CDR1 is SSHAT and CDR2 is FNYEAQ (reference sequence). The junction had 5 bases not matched to a gene; V was cut back by 8 bases and J by 1 base. CDR3 in amino acids: CASGAGASGANVLTF. The DNA for the CDR3 is TGTGCCAGCGGCGCGGGAGCATCTGGGGCCAACGTCCTGACTTTC.

The chain has TRBV7-8 and TRBJ2-5, with a tentative D call TRBD2 (5 bases). Deletions cut 5 bases from V and 2 bases from J, with 27 bases between. This CDR3 has 19 residues. Germline values: CDR1 SGHVS, CDR2 FQNEAQ. The CDR3 loop reads CASSREGALLAGRQETQYF. The CDR3 DNA reads TGTGCCAGCAGCCGAGAAGGCGCCTTGCTGGCGGGCCGACAAGAGACCCAGTACTTC.

V and J are TRBV27 and TRBJ2-3, with 11 bases aligning to TRBD2. CDR1 MNHEY and CDR2 SMNVEV come from the germline V gene (reference sequence). Trimming at V came to 5 bases and at J to 7 bases, leaving 8 bases not matched to a gene. This CDR3 comprises 15 residues. Written as DNA, the CDR3 is TGTGCCAGCAGTGTTCCGGGACTAGCGGCTAATACGCAGTATTTT. It codes for CASSVPGLAANTQYF.

The V call is TRBV10-3, the J call TRBJ1-1, with TRBD1 matching over 7 bases. V trimming: 9 bases; J trimming: 1 base; junction bases outside the gene matches: 5. Germline lookup yields CDR1 ENHRY and CDR2 SYGVKD. The CDR3 has 13 amino acids. The CDR3 nucleotides are TGTGCCATTAGCCCAGGGGGGAACACTGAAGCTTTCTTT. It encodes CAISPGGNTEAFF.

V and J are TRBV2 and TRBJ2-1; 8 positions agree with TRBD2. With 8 bases clipped from V and 10 bases from J, the junction kept 10 bases outside the gene matches. The germline CDR1 and CDR2 sequences are SNHLY and FYNNEI. The CDR3 has 13 residues. The CDR3 is CASRRTSGGEQFF. DNA of the CDR3: TGTGCCAGCCGAAGAACTAGCGGAGGGGAGCAGTTCTTC.

This chain links TRBV7-2 with TRBJ1-2, with 8 bases matching TRBD1. V trimming: 4 bases; J trimming: 3 bases; junction bases outside the gene matches: 7. Looked up from germline, CDR1 is SGHTA and CDR2 is FQGNSA. This CDR3 has 15 residues. CDR3 sequence (DNA): TGTGCCAGCAGCTCTTACCAGACAGGGGACTATGGCTACACCTTC. It yields the protein CASSSYQTGDYGYTF.

The rearrangement links TRBV29-1 to TRBJ1-1; possible D gene TRBD1, 6 bases. Germline CDR1 is SQVTM and CDR2 is ANQGSEA. The CDR3 contains 13 residues. V dropped 3 bases and J dropped 1 base, with 9 bases sitting between them. The CDR3 reads CSVEGHPNTEAFF. The CDR3 DNA reads as TGCAGCGTTGAGGGACACCCGAACACTGAAGCTTTCTTT.

The rearrangement joins TRBV20-1 to TRBJ1-1; D is possibly TRBD1 (5 bases). This CDR3 contains 14 residues. In germline, CDR1 is DFQATT, CDR2 SNEGSKA (reference sequence). V gave up 3 bases and J gave up 5 bases, with 16 bases separating them. CDR3: CSASKQQGLTEAFF. The CDR3 DNA reads TGCAGTGCTAGTAAACAGCAGGGACTGACTGAAGCTTTCTTT.

The gene calls are TRBV28 and TRBJ1-6, with D hard to call. Deletions cut 7 bases from V and 5 bases from J, with 12 bases between. CDR1 and CDR2 (germline): MDHEN, SYDVKM. The CDR3 loop spans 14 amino acids. CDR3: CASKQLIHNSPLHF. Here the CDR3 DNA reads TGTGCCAGCAAACAGCTAATCCATAATTCACCCCTCCACTTT. Filled out from reference TRBV28 and TRBJ1-6, the complete variable domain reads DVKVTQSSRYLVKRTGEKVFLECVQDMDHENMFWYRQDPGLGLRLIYFSYDVKMKEKGDIPEGYSVSREKKERFSLILESASTNQTSMYLCASKQLIHNSPLHFGNGTRLTVT.

The chain links TRBV19 to TRBJ2-2; 13 bases agree with TRBD2. Trimming removed 8 bases from V and 6 bases from J; junction bases left unmatched: 9. The CDR3 has 16 residues. Looked up from germline, CDR1 is LNHDA and CDR2 is SQIVND (reference sequence). CDR3 coding DNA: TGTGCCAGTGGGATGGGACTAGCGGGACTATCCGGGGAGCTGTTTTTT. It specifies CASGMGLAGLSGELFF.

V usage is TRBV6-1 and J usage is TRBJ2-5; D is unclear. Looked up from germline, CDR1 is MNHNS and CDR2 is SASEGT. Trimming removed 3 bases from V and 5 bases from J, with 7 bases in between. This CDR3 has 12 amino acids. This CDR3 reads CASSEPRETQYF. The CDR3 bases are TGTGCCAGCAGTGAGCCCCGGGAGACCCAGTACTTC.

The chain employs TRBV19 and TRBJ2-1, with D possibly being TRBD2 (6 bases). Germline V lookup: CDR1 LNHDA, CDR2 SQIVND (reference sequence). The ends were cut back, 5 bases at V and 8 bases at J, with 16 bases in the middle. CDR3 length equals 14 residues. DNA of the CDR3: TGTGCCAGTAGTCCCTTGGAGGGAGACGATGAGCAGTTCTTC. Protein product: CASSPLEGDDEQFF. Full variable domain (remainder filled in from reference TRBV19 and TRBJ2-1): DGGITQSPKYLFRKEGQNVTLSCEQNLNHDAMYWYRQDPGQGLRLIYYSQIVNDFQKGDIAEGYSVSREKKESFPLTVTSAQKNPTAFYLCASSPLEGDDEQFFGPGTRLTVL.

With regard to this clone: Other nucleotide sequences from this sample produce the same CDR3. The CDR3 loop is CASNLAGGPGETQYF. The CDR3 bases are TGTGCCAGCAACCTAGCGGGAGGGCCCGGAGAGACCCAGTACTTC. The V gene is TRBV27, the J gene TRBJ2-5; 12 bases match TRBD2. The CDR3 runs to 15 residues. V lost 7 bases and J lost 4; bases outside the gene matches: 7. Germline CDR1 MNHEY, CDR2 SMNVEV (reference sequence).

This clone has just a few counts. As DNA, the CDR3 is TGTGCCAGTAGTATGGTGGGGTGGAGCGGGAGTCCCCATGGTGAGCAGTTCTTC. Amino acid sequence: CASSMVGWSGSPHGEQFF. This sequence joins TRBV19 and TRBJ2-1, with 8 bases aligning to TRBD2. Germline CDR1 LNHDA, CDR2 SQIVND (reference sequence). The CDR3 spans 18 residues. V shed 3 bases, J shed 9 bases, and the junction held 19 bases outside the gene matches.

The gene calls are TRBV21-1 and TRBJ2-7; TRBD2, as called in the table, went unchecked against the DNA. TRBV21-1 is tagged as a pseudogene. CDR3 length: 15 residues. The CDR3 here is CASSREVYPSYEQYF. CDR3 coding DNA: TGTGCCAGCAGCAGGGAGGTGTACCCTTCCTACGAGCAGTACTTC.

CDR3 bases: TGTGCCAGCACCCTGATTCCCGGCGGTGAGCAGTTCTTC. The encoded protein is CASTLIPGGEQFF. The chain couples TRBV11-2 to TRBJ2-1; D ambiguous. Trimming took off 7 bases at V and 9 bases at J, with 16 bases between the two ends. Germline lookup yields CDR1 SGHAT and CDR2 FQNNGV. The CDR3 has 13 amino acids.

The chain couples TRBV6-6 to TRBJ2-7; the D is unclear. The CDR3 spans 14 residues. Germline loops: CDR1 MNHNY, CDR2 SVGAGI (reference sequence). V was shortened by 0 bases and J by 0 bases, with 6 bases between the two germline ends. CDR3 nucleotide sequence: TGTGCCAGCAGTTACTCGGGCCGCTCCTACGAGCAGTACTTC. Translation gives CASSYSGRSYEQYF.

The chain has TRBV7-3 and TRBJ1-3, with a possible D match to TRBD1 (6 bases). The CDR3 has 14 residues. The germline V gene has CDR1 SGHTA and CDR2 FQGTGA. Trimming pared 4 bases from V and 4 bases from J, leaving 11 bases between. The CDR3 DNA reads TGTGCCAGCAGCTCGACAGGCCCCGGAAACACCATATATTTT. Protein: CASSSTGPGNTIYF. Complete variable domain (other parts from reference TRBV7-3 and TRBJ1-3): GAGVSQTPSNKVTEKGKYVELRCDPISGHTALYWYRQSLGQGPEFLIYFQGTGAADDSGLPNDRFFAVRPEGSVSTLKIQRTERGDSAVYLCASSSTGPGNTIYFGEGSWLTVV.

CDR3 in amino acids: CASSPTRDRGRPGTQYF. The CDR3 coding sequence is TGTGCCAGCTCACCTACCCGGGACAGGGGACGGCCAGGTACGCAGTATTTT. The chain links TRBV18 to TRBJ2-3; 10 bases map to TRBD1. This CDR3 contains 17 residues. V lost 3 bases and J lost 8; bases outside the gene matches: 14. Germline CDR1 and CDR2: KGHSH and LQKENI.

V gene TRBV27 combines with J gene TRBJ1-6; 8 bases line up with TRBD1. With V trimmed by 7 bases and J by 4 bases, 6 bases remained unmatched. The germline gives CDR1 MNHEY, CDR2 SMNVEV (reference sequence). The CDR3 spans 15 residues. For the CDR3, the DNA is TGTGCCAGCACGCGGACAGGGTCATATAATTCACCCCTCCACTTT. This codes for CASTRTGSYNSPLHF.